Below are 5 T cell receptor beta chains sequenced from a single sample in a study of cytotoxic CD8 clonotypes in ibrutinib-treated CLL. The table came from immunoSEQ multiplex PCR; TCRdb's copy has only in-frame clones and leaves some out. This table has more than 75,000 clones, roughly three quarters appearing once. Sequenced here: PBMCs, sampled after 24 months of ibrutinib treatment. The receptor source for this set is a human donor with chronic lymphocytic leukemia.

The chain uses TRBV7-2 and TRBJ2-7, with D unresolved. Germline CDR1 SGHTA, CDR2 FQGNSA. Trimming stripped 6 bases from V and 0 bases from J, with 12 bases between. The CDR3 extends over 14 amino acids. The CDR3 protein is CASRITLSSYEQYF. CDR3 coding DNA: TGTGCCAGCAGGATTACCCTAAGCTCCTACGAGCAGTACTTC.

This clone was seen only once. The chain joins TRBV10-1 to TRBJ1-1; weak D call: TRBD1 (6 bases). V lost 8 bases and J lost 11, with 15 bases in between. The germline gives CDR1 WNHNN, CDR2 SYGVQD (reference sequence). The CDR3 totals 11 residues. DNA for the CDR3: TGCGCCAGCGAGGGTGGGGGGGCCGCTTTCTTT. Amino acids: CASEGGGAAFF.

The chain recombines TRBV2 with TRBJ2-2; D not resolved. Trimming took 2 bases from V and 0 from J, leaving 13 bases between them. CDR3 length: 17 amino acids. CDR1 SNHLY and CDR2 FYNNEI come from the germline V gene. CDR3 sequence reads: CASSEMVQDPNTGELFF. The CDR3 DNA reads as TGTGCCAGCAGTGAAATGGTTCAGGACCCGAACACCGGGGAGCTGTTTTTT.

The chain is built from TRBV19 and TRBJ1-2, with D maybe TRBD1 (5 bases). This CDR3 has 14 residues. Germline loops: CDR1 LNHDA, CDR2 SQIVND (reference sequence). Trimming stripped 4 bases from V and 4 bases from J, with 13 bases between. The CDR3 DNA reads TGTGCCAGTAGTAACGACAGAGGGAGCTATGGCTACACCTTC. Residues: CASSNDRGSYGYTF.

The genes are TRBV6-1 and TRBJ1-2, with D possibly matching TRBD1 (6 bases). This CDR3 region has 15 residues. Per the germline V gene, CDR1 is MNHNS and CDR2 is SASEGT. V gave up 0 bases and J gave up 2 bases, with 10 bases separating them. The CDR3: CASSEAGQPNYGYTF. The CDR3 DNA is TGTGCCAGCAGTGAAGCCGGACAGCCCAACTATGGCTACACCTTC.